This TCR beta chain came from a study of early T cells in non-severe SARS-CoV-2 infection. Study information: Bulk RNA isolated from unsorted whole blood underwent sequencing; chains were not paired. Study findings and constraints: The VDJdb matching leaned toward anti-spike CD8 responses and overlooked private and CD4 specificities.

TCRdb re-called the 5' RACE reads with MiXCR, one entry per CDR3 protein. Found here are 40,000 or so distinct CDR3 sequences, 4.5% to 7% of them singletons; the top ten hold 4% to 5.5%. The CDR3 covers 16 residues. V lost 1 base and J lost 13, with 23 bases in between. The germline CDR1 and CDR2 sequences are KGHSH and LQKENI. The table lists this clonotype with many counts. As yet, its antigen is unknown. The sample here was whole blood, taken at baseline. The sequence was collected from an adult who was a healthcare worker with PCR-confirmed SARS-CoV-2 infection or an uninfected control (not recorded which). The chain combines TRBV18 with TRBJ2-1, with D possibly TRBD2 on 6 matching bases. For the CDR3, the DNA is TGTGCCAGCTCACCACGGGCCTTAGGGGCGGGAAGCGGACAGTTCTTC. Protein: CASSPRALGAGSGQFF.